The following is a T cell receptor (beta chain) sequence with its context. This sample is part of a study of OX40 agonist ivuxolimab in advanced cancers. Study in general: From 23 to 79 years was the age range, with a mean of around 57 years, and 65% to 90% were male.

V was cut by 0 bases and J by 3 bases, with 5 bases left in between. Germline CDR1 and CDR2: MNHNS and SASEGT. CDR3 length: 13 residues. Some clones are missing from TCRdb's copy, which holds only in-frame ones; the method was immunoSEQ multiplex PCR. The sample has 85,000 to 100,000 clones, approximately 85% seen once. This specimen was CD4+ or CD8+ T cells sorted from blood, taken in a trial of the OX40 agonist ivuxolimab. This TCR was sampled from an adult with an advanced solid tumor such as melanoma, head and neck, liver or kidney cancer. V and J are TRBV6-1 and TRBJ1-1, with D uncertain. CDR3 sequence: CASSEARHTEAFF. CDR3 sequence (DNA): TGTGCCAGCAGTGAAGCGCGACACACTGAAGCTTTCTTT.